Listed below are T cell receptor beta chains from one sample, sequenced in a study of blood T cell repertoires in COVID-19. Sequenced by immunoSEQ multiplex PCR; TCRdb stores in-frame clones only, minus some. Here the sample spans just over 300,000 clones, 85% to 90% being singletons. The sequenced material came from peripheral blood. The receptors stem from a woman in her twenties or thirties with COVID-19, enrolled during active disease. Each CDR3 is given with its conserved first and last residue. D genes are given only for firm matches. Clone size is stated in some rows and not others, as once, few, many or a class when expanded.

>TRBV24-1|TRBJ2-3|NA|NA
TGTGCCACCAGTGAGGCGGGGAACACAGATACGCAGTATTTT
CATSEAGNTDTQYF
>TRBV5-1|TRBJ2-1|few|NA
TGCGCCAGCAGCTTGGGCGCCTACGGTTCCATCAATGAGCAGTTCTTC
CASSLGAYGSINEQFF
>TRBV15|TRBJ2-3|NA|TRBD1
TGTGCCACCAGCACAAACAGGGGGGTGGGCACAGATACGCAGTATTTT
CATSTNRGVGTDTQYF
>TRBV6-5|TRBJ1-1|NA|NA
TGTGCCAGCAGAAATAGGGGGAAGGACACTGAAGCTTTCTTT
CASRNRGKDTEAFF
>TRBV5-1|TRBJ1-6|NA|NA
TGCGCCAGCAGCCCAGGTCGGGGTTTGTCACCCCTCCACTTT
CASSPGRGLSPLHF
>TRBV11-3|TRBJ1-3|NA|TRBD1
TGTGCCAGCAGCGTCCGGGACAGGGGTGGAAACACCATATATTTT
CASSVRDRGGNTIYF
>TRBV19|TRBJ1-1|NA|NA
TGTGCCAGTAGTATATCCGGGAACACTGAAGCTTTCTTT
CASSISGNTEAFF
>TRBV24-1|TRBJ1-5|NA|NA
TGTGCCACCAGTGATGTGACAGAAAATCAGCCCCAGCATTTT
CATSDVTENQPQHF
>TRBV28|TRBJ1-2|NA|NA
TGTGCCAGCAGTTCGAACCAGGGATATGGCTACACCTTC
CASSSNQGYGYTF
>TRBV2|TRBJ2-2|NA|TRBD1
TGTGCCACCCAAGACAGGGCGGAGGACACCGGGGAGCTGTTTTTT
CATQDRAEDTGELFF
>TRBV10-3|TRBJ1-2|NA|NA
TGTGCCATCAGTGCAACCCCCCTGAGAGACTATGGCTACACCTTC
CAISATPLRDYGYTF
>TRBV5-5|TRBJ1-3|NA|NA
TGTGCCAGCAGCTTGCGGTGGGAGAGAAGCACCATATATTTT
CASSLRWERSTIYF
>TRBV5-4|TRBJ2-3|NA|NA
TGTGTTGCAGGTCCTAGCACAGATACGCAGTATTTT
CVAGPSTDTQYF
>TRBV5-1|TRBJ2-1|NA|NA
TGCGCCAGCAGCTTCGGCGGCTCAAACAATGAGCAGTTCTTC
CASSFGGSNNEQFF
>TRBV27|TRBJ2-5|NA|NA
TGTGCCAGCAGTTTTTCCAGGCTCGTTCAAGAGACCCAGTACTTC
CASSFSRLVQETQYF
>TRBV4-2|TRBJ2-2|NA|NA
TGTGCTGCGGGCGACGCGAACACCGGGGAGCTGTTTTTT
CAAGDANTGELFF
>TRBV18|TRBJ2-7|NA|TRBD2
TGTGCCAGCTCACCATCTAGCGGGGCCCACGAGCAGTACTTC
CASSPSSGAHEQYF
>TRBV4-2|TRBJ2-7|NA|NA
TGTGCCAGCAGCCAAGGCGTCCTTAGCGGTAGCTCCTACGAGCAGTACTTC
CASSQGVLSGSSYEQYF
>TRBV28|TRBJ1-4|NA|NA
TGTGCCAGCAGTTTAGTGGGTTCGGAGGGGCCCTATGAAAAACTGTTTTTT
CASSLVGSEGPYEKLFF
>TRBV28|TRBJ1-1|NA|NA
TGTGCCAGCAGTTCCCCGTCCTTAACTGAAGCTTTCTTT
CASSSPSLTEAFF